Shown below are 12 T cell receptor beta chains from a single sample sequenced in a study of response to subunit inactivated influenza vaccine. In TCRdb, the RT-PCR reads were re-called with MiXCR into one record per CDR3 protein. The sample shows roughly 700,000 distinct CDR3 sequences, approximately 14% of them seen only once. Sequenced material: PBMCs from blood, taken 14 days before vaccination. The source of these receptors is a man in his fifties or sixties who received an inactivated influenza vaccine.

The chain employs TRBV7-9 and TRBJ2-7; D is perhaps TRBD1 or TRBD2 (5 bases each). The CDR3 is 16 residues long. V gave up 5 bases and J gave up 7 bases, with 24 bases separating them. Germline values: CDR1 SEHNR, CDR2 FQNEAQ (reference sequence). CDR3: CASSPRSRALGGEQYF. The CDR3 DNA follows: TGTGCCAGCAGCCCTCGGAGCCGGGCCCTTGGGGGAGAGCAGTACTTC.

The chain carries TRBV20-1 and TRBJ1-5, with 7 bases fitting TRBD1. Germline-derived CDR1 and CDR2 are DFQATT and SNEGSKA (reference sequence). The junction had 9 bases not matched to a gene; V was cut back by 3 bases and J by 4 bases. The CDR3 contains 15 residues. In DNA form, the CDR3 reads TGCAGTGCTAGCGAGGGGGGACAGATGAATCAGCCCCAGCATTTT. Protein product: CSASEGGQMNQPQHF.

This clonotype was seen a handful of times. The chain carries TRBV28 and TRBJ2-5; TRBD2 aligns across 12 bases. V was pared by 2 bases and J by 2 bases, with 6 bases of the junction left unmatched. CDR3 length: 17 amino acids. The germline CDR1 and CDR2 sequences are MDHEN and SYDVKM. The CDR3 region has the DNA TGTGCCAGCAGTTTAGGCACTAGCGGGAGGAGGCAAGAGACCCAGTACTTC. It specifies CASSLGTSGRRQETQYF.

In its sample, this clonotype was seen a few times. The rearrangement links TRBV29-1 to TRBJ1-2; 9 bases map to TRBD1. The CDR3 contains 16 residues. The V and J ends lost 4 bases and 3 bases, in that order; junction bases with no gene match: 12. Germline CDR1 is SQVTM and CDR2 is ANQGSEA. CDR3 loop: CSVGSLWTGEDYGYTF. The CDR3 DNA sequence: TGCAGCGTTGGGTCCCTCTGGACAGGGGAAGACTATGGCTACACCTTC.

This chain uses TRBV7-2 with TRBJ2-3, with D perhaps matching TRBD2 (6 bases). This CDR3 is built from 16 residues. The V gene's germline CDR1 is SGHTA and CDR2 FQGNSA. The V gene lost 5 bases and the J gene lost 3 bases, with 18 bases spanning the gap. Here the CDR3 DNA reads TGTGCCAGCAGCCCCACCGGCTTGGGGAGGACAGATACGCAGTATTTT. Translated: CASSPTGLGRTDTQYF.

This chain connects TRBV6-2 or TRBV6-3 to TRBJ2-7; no clear D gene. Trimming shortened V by 6 bases and J by 3 bases, and 18 bases separated the two germline ends. Looked up from germline, CDR1 is MNHEY and CDR2 is SVGEGT. This CDR3 is built from 15 residues. The CDR3: CASRQPWTEFYEQYF. As DNA, the CDR3 is TGTGCCAGCAGACAACCTTGGACGGAATTCTACGAGCAGTACTTC.

The J gene is TRBJ1-2, the V gene TRBV5-1; no definite D call. Deletions cut 1 base from V and 2 bases from J, with 12 bases between. The CDR3 spans 15 residues. Per the germline V gene, CDR1 is SGHRS and CDR2 is YFSETQ. The CDR3 nucleotides are TGCGCCAGCAGCTTGCCCACGACACAGAACTATGGCTACACCTTC. It codes for CASSLPTTQNYGYTF.

The chain joins TRBV4-1 to TRBJ2-1; 7 bases agree with TRBD2. Trimming cost V 0 bases and J 5 bases; bases outside gene matches: 4. From germline, CDR1 is MGHRA and CDR2 YSYEKL. The CDR3 loop spans 15 amino acids. The CDR3 sequence is CASSQESGVNNEQFF. The CDR3 bases are TGCGCCAGCAGCCAAGAGAGCGGGGTGAACAATGAGCAGTTCTTC.

The chain links TRBV12-3 or TRBV12-4 to TRBJ1-2, with a tentative D call TRBD1 (6 bases). The CDR3 extends over 13 amino acids. Trimming removed 4 bases at V and 4 bases at J, with 10 bases between. The CDR3 loop reads CASSWTEFYGYTF. In nucleotides, the CDR3 is TGTGCCAGCAGTTGGACAGAATTCTATGGCTACACCTTC.

This chain joins TRBV12-3 or TRBV12-4 and TRBJ2-1, with 14 positions matching TRBD2. There are 14 residues in the CDR3. The ends lost 6 bases at V and 12 bases at J; junction bases unmatched: 7. CDR3: CASSTGLAGVVQFF. The CDR3 DNA follows: TGTGCCAGCAGCACGGGACTAGCGGGAGTCGTGCAGTTCTTC.

The V and J genes are TRBV20-1 and TRBJ2-5, with TRBD1 as a possible D gene (5 bases). CDR1 is DFQATT and CDR2 is SNEGSKA in the germline V gene (reference sequence). The V end was cut by 3 bases, the J end by 2 bases, with 16 bases between. CDR3 length: 15 residues. CDR3 region: CSARIGQGWQETQYF. The CDR3 DNA reads as TGCAGTGCTAGGATCGGGCAGGGATGGCAAGAGACCCAGTACTTC.

The V call is TRBV2, the J call TRBJ2-5; possibly TRBD2 for D (5 bases). V lost 4 bases and J 0 bases, leaving 15 bases between the germline ends. The CDR3 is made up of 16 amino acids. Germline CDR1 SNHLY, CDR2 FYNNEI. In nucleotides, the CDR3 is TGTGCCAGCAGTGGTCGTTCGGGGAATAACCAAGAGACCCAGTACTTC. It encodes CASSGRSGNNQETQYF.